This T cell receptor (beta chain) is from a study of T cells in Graves' hyperthyroidism and ophthalmopathy. Regarding this clonotype: Its target is unknown.

Hyperthyroidism in the patients, aged 18 to 65, was newly diagnosed and under 2 months in duration. General study findings and limits: Model-based prediction identified ophthalmopathy a median about 6.8 months prior to its onset.

The CDR3 regions of TCR beta were amplified from RNA transcripts. First-round RT-PCR of the TCR CDR3 relied on the HTBI primer set. TCRdb reanalysed the multiplex PCR reads using MiXCR and keeps one entry per CDR3 protein. This sample has around 200,000 distinct CDR3 sequences, with around 15% found just once. The sequenced sample consisted of blood. This clonotype originated in a woman aged 50 to 60 with Graves' hyperthyroidism.

CDR3 nucleotides: TGTGCCAGCAGTTACGGCGGGGGGCCCTACGAGCAGTACTTC. This gives the protein CASSYGGGPYEQYF. This sequence joins TRBV6-2 or TRBV6-3 and TRBJ2-7; 8 bases are shared with TRBD2. Looked up from germline, CDR1 is MNHEY and CDR2 is SVGEGT. The CDR3 sequence is 14 residues long. Trimming cost V 2 bases and J 2 bases; bases outside gene matches: 2.